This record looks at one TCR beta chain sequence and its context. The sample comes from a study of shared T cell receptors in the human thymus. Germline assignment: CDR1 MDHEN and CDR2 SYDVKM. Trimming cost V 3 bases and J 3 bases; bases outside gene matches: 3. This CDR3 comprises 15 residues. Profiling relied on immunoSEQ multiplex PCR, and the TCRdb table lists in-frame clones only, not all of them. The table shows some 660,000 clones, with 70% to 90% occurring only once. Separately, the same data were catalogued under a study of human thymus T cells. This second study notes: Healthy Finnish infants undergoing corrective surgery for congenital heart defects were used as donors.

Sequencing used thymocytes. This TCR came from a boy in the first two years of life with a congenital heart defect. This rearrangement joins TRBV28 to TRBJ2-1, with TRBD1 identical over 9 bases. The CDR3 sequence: CASSLGTGLYNEQFF. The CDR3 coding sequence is TGTGCCAGCAGTTTGGGGACAGGGCTCTACAATGAGCAGTTCTTC.